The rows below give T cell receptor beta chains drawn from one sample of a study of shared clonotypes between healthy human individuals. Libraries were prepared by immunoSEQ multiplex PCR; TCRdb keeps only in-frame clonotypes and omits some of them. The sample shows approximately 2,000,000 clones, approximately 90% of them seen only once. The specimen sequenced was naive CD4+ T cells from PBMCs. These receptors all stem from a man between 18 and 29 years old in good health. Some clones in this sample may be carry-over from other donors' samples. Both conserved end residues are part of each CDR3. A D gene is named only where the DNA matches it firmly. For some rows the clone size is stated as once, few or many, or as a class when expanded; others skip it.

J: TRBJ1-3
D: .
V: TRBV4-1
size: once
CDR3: CASSQGRISGNTIYF
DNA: TGCGCCAGCAGCCAAGGTCGCATCTCTGGAAACACCATATATTTT

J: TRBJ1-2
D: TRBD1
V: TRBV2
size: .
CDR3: CASSYDRAANYGYTF
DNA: TGTGCCAGCAGTTATGACAGGGCAGCTAACTATGGCTACACCTTC

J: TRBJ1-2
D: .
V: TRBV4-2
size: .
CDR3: CASSPDGQGRGFGYTF
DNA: TGTGCCAGCAGCCCAGATGGGCAAGGGCGAGGGTTTGGCTACACCTTC

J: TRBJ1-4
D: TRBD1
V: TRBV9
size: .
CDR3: CASSAHRGDNEKLFF
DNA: TGTGCCAGCAGCGCGCACAGGGGGGATAATGAAAAACTGTTTTTT

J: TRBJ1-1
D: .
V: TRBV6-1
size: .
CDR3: CASTLNTEAFF
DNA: TGTGCCAGCACACTGAACACTGAAGCTTTCTTT

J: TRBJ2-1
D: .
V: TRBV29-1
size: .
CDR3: CSAETVPSPQQFF
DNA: TGCAGCGCCGAGACTGTACCCTCTCCGCAGCAGTTCTTC

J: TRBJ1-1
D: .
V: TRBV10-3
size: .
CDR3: CAISGDEGTEAFF
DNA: TGTGCCATCAGCGGGGATGAGGGCACTGAAGCTTTCTTT

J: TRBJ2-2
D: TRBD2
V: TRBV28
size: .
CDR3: CASSPWDGAGVHNTGELFF
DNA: TGTGCCAGCAGCCCCTGGGATGGAGCGGGAGTACATAACACCGGGGAGCTGTTTTTT

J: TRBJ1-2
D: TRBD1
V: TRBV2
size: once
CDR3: CASTLGTGGAGYGYTF
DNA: TGTGCCAGCACCCTCGGGACAGGGGGCGCAGGGTATGGCTACACCTTC

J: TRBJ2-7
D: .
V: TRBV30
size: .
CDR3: CAWRPDSWFLYF
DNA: TGTGCCTGGAGGCCCGACTCGTGGTTCCTGTACTTC

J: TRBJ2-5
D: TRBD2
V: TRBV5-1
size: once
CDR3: CASSFAGGEETQYF
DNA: TGCGCCAGCAGCTTTGCGGGAGGAGAAGAGACCCAGTACTTC

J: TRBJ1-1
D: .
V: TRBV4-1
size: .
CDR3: CASSQPGRPALDTEAFF
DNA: TGCGCCAGCAGCCAACCCGGGAGGCCAGCTTTGGACACTGAAGCTTTCTTT

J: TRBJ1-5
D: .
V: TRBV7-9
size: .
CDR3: CASSPLWSQPNQPQHF
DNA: TGTGCCAGCAGCCCCTTGTGGTCCCAGCCCAATCAGCCCCAGCATTTT

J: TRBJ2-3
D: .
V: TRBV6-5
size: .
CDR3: CASSYDPSADTQYF
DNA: TGTGCCAGCAGTTATGATCCTAGCGCAGATACGCAGTATTTT

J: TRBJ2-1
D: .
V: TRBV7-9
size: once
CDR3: CASSPTAHSYNEQFF
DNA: TGTGCCAGCAGCCCGACTGCACATTCCTACAATGAGCAGTTCTTC

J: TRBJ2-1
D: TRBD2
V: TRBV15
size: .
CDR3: CATRRPGLVANEQFF
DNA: TGTGCCACCAGGAGACCGGGACTAGTGGCCAATGAGCAGTTCTTC

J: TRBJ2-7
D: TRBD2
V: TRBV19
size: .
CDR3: CASTRGPWEGPYEQYF
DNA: TGTGCCAGTACCCGTGGGCCTTGGGAGGGCCCCTACGAGCAGTACTTC

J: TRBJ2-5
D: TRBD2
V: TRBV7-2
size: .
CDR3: CASSLGLVETQYF
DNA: TGTGCCAGCAGCTTGGGACTAGTAGAGACCCAGTACTTC

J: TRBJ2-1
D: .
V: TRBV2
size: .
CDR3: CASSGLRMAGNEQFF
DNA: TGTGCCAGCAGTGGTTTAAGGATGGCTGGCAATGAGCAGTTCTTC

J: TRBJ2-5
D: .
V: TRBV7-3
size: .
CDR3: CASSSSPSETQYF
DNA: TGTGCCAGCAGCTCGAGCCCGTCGGAGACCCAGTACTTC

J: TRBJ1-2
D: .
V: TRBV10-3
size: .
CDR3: CAIRGQSGGYTF
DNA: TGTGCCATCAGAGGTCAATCGGGTGGCTACACCTTC

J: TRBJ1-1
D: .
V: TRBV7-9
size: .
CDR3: CASSPPTGSRMNTEAFF
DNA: TGTGCCAGCAGCCCCCCCACGGGATCAAGAATGAACACTGAAGCTTTCTTT

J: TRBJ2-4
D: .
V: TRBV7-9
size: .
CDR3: CASSQTGGGVSRKNIQYF
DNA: TGTGCCAGCAGCCAAACAGGAGGGGGGGTTAGCCGCAAAAACATTCAGTACTTC

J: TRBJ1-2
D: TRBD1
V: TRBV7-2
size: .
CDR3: CASSRGQGLAYGYTF
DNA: TGTGCCAGCAGCCGGGGACAGGGTCTGGCCTATGGCTACACCTTC

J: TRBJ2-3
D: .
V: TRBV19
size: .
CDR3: CASSMLGASDTQYF
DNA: TGTGCCAGTAGTATGTTAGGGGCCTCCGATACGCAGTATTTT

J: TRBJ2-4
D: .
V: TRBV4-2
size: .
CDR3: CASSPSPGGRRNIQYF
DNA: TGTGCCAGCAGCCCCTCCCCGGGGGGCAGGAGGAACATTCAGTACTTC

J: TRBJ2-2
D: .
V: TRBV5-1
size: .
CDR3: CASSLGQNTGELFF
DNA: TGCGCCAGCAGCTTAGGGCAGAACACCGGGGAGCTGTTTTTT

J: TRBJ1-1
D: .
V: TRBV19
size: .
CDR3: CASSMRERRPNTEAFF
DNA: TGTGCCAGTAGTATGCGGGAGCGCAGACCGAACACTGAAGCTTTCTTT

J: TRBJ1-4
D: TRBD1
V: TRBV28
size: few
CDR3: CASSPGQGVGKLFF
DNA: TGTGCCAGCAGTCCTGGACAGGGAGTAGGGAAACTGTTTTTT

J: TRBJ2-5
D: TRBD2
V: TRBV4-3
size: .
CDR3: CASSQGALAGGETQYF
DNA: TGCGCCAGCAGCCAAGGAGCCCTAGCGGGAGGCGAGACCCAGTACTTC

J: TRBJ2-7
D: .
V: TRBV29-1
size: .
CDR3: CSVGNYYEQYF
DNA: TGCAGCGTCGGGAACTACTACGAGCAGTACTTC

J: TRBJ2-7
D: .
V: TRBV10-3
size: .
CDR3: CAISGGGISYEQYF
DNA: TGTGCCATCAGTGGGGGCGGAATCTCCTACGAGCAGTACTTC

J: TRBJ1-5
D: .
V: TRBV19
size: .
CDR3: CASSIRRFGARNQPQHF
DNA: TGTGCCAGTAGTATCAGGAGGTTTGGAGCCCGAAATCAGCCCCAGCATTTT

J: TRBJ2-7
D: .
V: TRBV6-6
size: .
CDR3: CASSPPGEQYF
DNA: TGTGCCAGCAGTCCTCCCGGCGAGCAGTACTTC

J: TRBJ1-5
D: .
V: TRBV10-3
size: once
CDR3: CAISESGAGNQPQHF
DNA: TGTGCCATCAGTGAGTCCGGAGCCGGCAATCAGCCCCAGCATTTT

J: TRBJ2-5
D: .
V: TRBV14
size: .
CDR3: CASSRQGAETQYF
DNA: TGTGCCAGCAGCCGCCAAGGGGCAGAGACCCAGTACTTC

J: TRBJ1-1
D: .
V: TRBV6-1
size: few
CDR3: CASTLGRTLEAFF
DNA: TGTGCCAGCACCCTCGGACGGACTCTTGAAGCTTTCTTT

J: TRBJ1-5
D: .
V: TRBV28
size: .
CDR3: CASSSVGSSNQPQHF
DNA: TGTGCCAGCAGCTCCGTTGGGAGTAGCAATCAGCCCCAGCATTTT

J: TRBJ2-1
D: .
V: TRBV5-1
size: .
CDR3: CASSLTRGEQFF
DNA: TGCGCCAGCAGCCTAACCCGGGGTGAGCAGTTCTTC

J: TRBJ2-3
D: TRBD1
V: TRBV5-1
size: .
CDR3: CASSLGTGKLTQYF
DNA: TGCGCCAGCAGCTTGGGGACAGGAAAATTGACGCAGTATTTT

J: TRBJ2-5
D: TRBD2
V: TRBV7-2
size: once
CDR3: CASSLGAGVFGETQYF
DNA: TGTGCCAGCAGCTTAGGGGCGGGAGTGTTCGGGGAGACCCAGTACTTC

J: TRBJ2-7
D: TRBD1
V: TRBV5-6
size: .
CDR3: CASSFTGADYEQYF
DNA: TGTGCCAGCAGCTTCACAGGGGCGGACTACGAGCAGTACTTC

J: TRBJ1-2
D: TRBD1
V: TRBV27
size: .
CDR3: CASGDRGDYGYTF
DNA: TGTGCCAGCGGCGACAGGGGGGACTATGGCTACACCTTC

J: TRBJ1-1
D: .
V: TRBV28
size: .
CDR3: CASSLSPTEAFF
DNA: TGTGCCAGCAGTTTATCGCCCACTGAAGCTTTCTTT

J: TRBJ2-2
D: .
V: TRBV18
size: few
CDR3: CASSVLRERNTGELFF
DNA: TGTGCCAGCTCAGTCCTCAGGGAGCGGAACACCGGGGAGCTGTTTTTT

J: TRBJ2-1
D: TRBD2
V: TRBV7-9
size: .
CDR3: CASSFLSSGRDEQFF
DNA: TGTGCCAGCAGCTTTCTTTCTAGCGGGAGGGATGAGCAGTTCTTC

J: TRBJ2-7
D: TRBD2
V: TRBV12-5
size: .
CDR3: CASGLVRSSGLYEQYF
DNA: TGTGCTAGTGGTTTGGTTAGGTCTAGCGGCCTCTACGAGCAGTACTTC

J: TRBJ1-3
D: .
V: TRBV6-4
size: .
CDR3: CASSDGNSGNTIYF
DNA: TGTGCCAGCAGTGACGGAAACTCTGGAAACACCATATATTTT

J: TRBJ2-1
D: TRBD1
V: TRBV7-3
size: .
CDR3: CASSFRGGTGSYNEQFF
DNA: TGTGCCAGCAGCTTCCGAGGGGGGACAGGGTCCTACAATGAGCAGTTCTTC

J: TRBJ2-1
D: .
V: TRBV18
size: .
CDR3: CASSQVVAGLNEQFF
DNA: TGTGCCAGCTCTCAAGTGGTGGCGGGTCTTAATGAGCAGTTCTTC

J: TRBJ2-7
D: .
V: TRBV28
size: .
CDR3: CASSSSPADLYEQYF
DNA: TGTGCCAGCAGTTCCTCCCCCGCCGACCTATACGAGCAGTACTTC

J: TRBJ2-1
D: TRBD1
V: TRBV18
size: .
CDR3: CASSPYTGGSYNEQFF
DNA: TGTGCCAGCTCACCATATACAGGGGGCTCCTACAATGAGCAGTTCTTC

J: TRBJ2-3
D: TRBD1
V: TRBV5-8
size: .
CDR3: CASSLNRGGTDTQYF
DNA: TGTGCCAGCAGCTTGAACAGGGGCGGCACAGATACGCAGTATTTT

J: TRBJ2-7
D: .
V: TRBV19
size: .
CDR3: CASSIGGSSYEQYF
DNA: TGTGCCAGTAGTATAGGCGGGTCTTCCTACGAGCAGTACTTC

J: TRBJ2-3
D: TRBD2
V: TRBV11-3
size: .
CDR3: CASSLGLAGGEDTQYF
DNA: TGTGCCAGCAGCCTAGGACTAGCGGGGGGAGAAGATACGCAGTATTTT

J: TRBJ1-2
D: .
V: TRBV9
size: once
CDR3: CASSSRRGRVDYGYTF
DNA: TGTGCCAGCAGCTCCCGTCGGGGCAGGGTAGACTATGGCTACACCTTC

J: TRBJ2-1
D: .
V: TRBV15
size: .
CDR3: CATSREFGTGDNEQFF
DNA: TGTGCCACCAGCAGAGAATTCGGGACGGGAGACAATGAGCAGTTCTTC

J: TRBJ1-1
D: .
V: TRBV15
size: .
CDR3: CATSRDPGRNTEAFF
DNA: TGTGCCACCAGCAGAGATCCAGGGAGGAACACTGAAGCTTTCTTT

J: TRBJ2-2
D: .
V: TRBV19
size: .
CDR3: CASRPRGVTGELFF
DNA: TGTGCCAGTAGACCCAGGGGGGTCACCGGGGAGCTGTTTTTT